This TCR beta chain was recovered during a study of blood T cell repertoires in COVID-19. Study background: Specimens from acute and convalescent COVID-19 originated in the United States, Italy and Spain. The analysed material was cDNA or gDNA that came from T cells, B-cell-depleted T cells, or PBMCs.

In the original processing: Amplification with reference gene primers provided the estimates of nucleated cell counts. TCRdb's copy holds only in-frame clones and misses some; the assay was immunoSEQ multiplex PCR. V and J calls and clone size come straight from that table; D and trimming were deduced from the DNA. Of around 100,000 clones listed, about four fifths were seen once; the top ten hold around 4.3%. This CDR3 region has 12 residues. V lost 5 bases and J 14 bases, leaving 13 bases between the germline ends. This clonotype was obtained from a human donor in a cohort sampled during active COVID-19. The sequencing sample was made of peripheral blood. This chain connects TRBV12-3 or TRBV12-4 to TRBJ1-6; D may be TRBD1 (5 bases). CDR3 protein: CASSRGVVSLHF. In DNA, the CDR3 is TGTGCCAGCAGTCGGGGGGTAGTATCCCTCCACTTT.